A single sample is the source of the 2 T cell receptor beta chains below, sequenced in a study of T cells in women clearing cervical HPV infection. The protocol was immunoSEQ multiplex PCR, while the TCRdb copy is restricted to in-frame clones and leaves out a portion. The repertoire table contains about 39,000 clones. The sample taken for sequencing was blood buffy coat. These receptors were taken from a woman aged 18-70 years with a cervical HPV16 infection that either progressed to CIN3+ or cleared (not recorded which).

In the case of this clone: The sequenced fragment ends 3 residues before the CDR3 boundary, so the rest is inferred from the germline J gene. This chain connects TRBV30 to TRBJ2-1, with 15 bases matching TRBD2. V was clipped by 0 bases and J by 9 bases; unmatched bases: 3. Germline V gives CDR1 GTSNPN, CDR2 SVGIG (reference sequence). This CDR3 is 15 amino acids long. The chain's CDR3 is CAWSVGLAGGREQFF. The CDR3 DNA, read in part, is TGTGCCTGGAGTGTAGGACTAGCGGGGGGGCGTGAG.

Turning to this clone: Coverage ceases 3 residues before the CDR3 finishes, and the germline J gene fills in the end. This chain links TRBV10-3 with TRBJ1-2, with unresolved D. The CDR3 has 14 residues. The V gene lost 3 bases and the J gene lost 4 bases, with 12 bases spanning the gap. Germline lookup yields CDR1 ENHRY and CDR2 SYGVKD. CDR3 DNA (partial): TGTGCCATCAGTGAAGAGGCAGTCTCCTATGGC. It specifies CAISEEAVSYG. The CDR3 in its entirety is CAISEEAVSYGYTF.